Each of the 8 T cell receptor beta chains below was sequenced from the same sample in a study of post-analysis software for immune sequencing data. General study findings and limits: Elevated frequency relative to controls characterized four or five TRBV segments in patients, TRBV5-6, TRBV5-1 and TRBV20-1 among them.

No antigen is known for these receptors. TCR beta cDNA libraries included unique molecular identifiers. TCRdb independently ran MiXCR on the PCR reads; one entry per CDR3 protein. In the table there are just over 250,000 distinct CDR3 sequences, 30% to 45% of which are singletons. The sample was blood. Receptor source: a girl under 18 with multiple sclerosis.

This clonotype has a handful of counts. The chain employs TRBV28 and TRBJ2-7, with D possibly matching TRBD1 (6 bases). Looked up from germline, CDR1 is MDHEN and CDR2 is SYDVKM. The CDR3 has 15 residues. The V and J ends lost 1 base and 6 bases respectively, with 16 bases between them. CDR3 sequence reads: CASSLSEQGFTEQYF. The CDR3, as DNA: TGTGCCAGCAGTTTATCCGAACAGGGATTCACCGAGCAGTACTTC.

This clonotype was recorded at least ten times. The chain carries TRBV24-1 and TRBJ2-5, with D perhaps TRBD1 (6 bases). This CDR3 is built from 15 residues. Between the trimmed V and J ends, which lost 3 bases and 7 bases, there was a span of 17 bases. Per the germline V gene, CDR1 is KGHDR and CDR2 is SFDVKD. The CDR3 is CATSDDFTGYRTQYF. The CDR3 coding sequence is TGTGCCACCAGTGATGACTTTACAGGGTATCGGACCCAGTACTTC.

V and J are TRBV20-1 and TRBJ2-5; TRBD2 might be the D (6 bases). The CDR3 has 12 amino acids. Trimming took off 4 bases at V and 2 bases at J, with 8 bases between the two ends. Germline V gene sequence: CDR1 DFQATT, CDR2 SNEGSKA (reference sequence). This CDR3 reads CSATRGQETQYF. The CDR3 coding sequence is TGCAGTGCTACGCGGGGTCAAGAGACCCAGTACTTC.

The chain employs TRBV7-9 and TRBJ1-1; D is possibly TRBD1 (5 bases). The CDR3 extends over 16 amino acids. V lost 1 base and J 6 bases, leaving 18 bases between the germline ends. The germline V gene has CDR1 SEHNR and CDR2 FQNEAQ (reference sequence). The CDR3 coding sequence is TGTGCCAGCAGCTTAGGGCAGGGAGGGACTTACGCTGAAGCTTTCTTT. This sequence encodes CASSLGQGGTYAEAFF.

Concerning this clonotype itself: This may be a read error, as it is one base from a much larger clone. J is TRBJ1-1 and V is TRBV15; 8 bases agree with TRBD1. With V trimmed by 2 bases and J by 6 bases, 11 bases remained unmatched. Germline V gives CDR1 LNHNV, CDR2 YYDKDF (reference sequence). The CDR3 covers 16 residues. The CDR3 DNA reads as TGTGCCACCAGCAGAAGGGCGGTCAGGGGGCTGGCTGAAGCTTTCTTT. Encoded protein: CATSRRAVRGLAEAFF. Drawing the rest from reference TRBV15 and TRBJ1-1, the complete variable domain is DAMVIQNPRYQVTQFGKPVTLSCSQTLNHNVMYWYQQKSSQAPKLLFHYYDKDFNNEADTPDNFQSRRPNTSFCFLDIRSPGLGDTAMYLCATSRRAVRGLAEAFFGQGTRLTVV.

In the case of this clonotype: A much more abundant neighbour one base away suggests this may be a read error. As DNA, the CDR3 is TGTGCCAGCGGACTAGGTTATGAGACCCAGTTCTTC. Translated: CASGLGYETQFF. The V and J genes are TRBV5-6 and TRBJ2-1; 7 bases are shared with TRBD2. The germline V gene has CDR1 SGHDT and CDR2 YYEEEE. CDR3 length equals 12 residues. V was clipped by 7 bases and J by 13 bases; unmatched bases: 11.

CDR3: CASSFGQGMNTEAFF. The CDR3 nucleotides are TGTGCCAGCAGTTTCGGACAGGGCATGAACACTGAAGCTTTCTTT. The chain joins TRBV27 to TRBJ1-1; 8 nucleotides align to TRBD1. The CDR3 has 15 amino acids. V shed 3 bases and J 0 bases; nucleotides not matched to a gene: 3. Germline CDR1 MNHEY, CDR2 SMNVEV (reference sequence).

There are a few counts of this clonotype. Being one base from a much bigger clone, this may be a read error. This sequence joins TRBV27 and TRBJ2-5; 14 positions agree with TRBD2. TRBJ2-4 matches the DNA end more closely, so the J call is doubtful. CDR3 length equals 18 residues. The germline V gene encodes CDR1 MNHEY and CDR2 SMNVEV (reference sequence). CDR3 in amino acids: CASSPPGLAGEVEYIQYF. The CDR3 DNA reads as TGTGCCAGCAGTCCCCCGGGACTAGCGGGAGAAGTTGAGTACATTCAGTACTTC.